A single T cell receptor beta chain is shown here with its context. The antigen remains undetermined. Amplification used 60 Vbeta primers and 13 Jbeta primers. The table came from immunoSEQ multiplex PCR; TCRdb's copy has only in-frame clones and leaves some out. The sample has approximately 90,000 clones, roughly three quarters seen once. CDR1 is MNHNS and CDR2 is SASEGT in the germline V gene. The CDR3 is 16 residues long. This sample stems from a study of cytomegalovirus exposure and HLA in healthy donors. General study results and limits: Researchers reported in a later analysis that a missense DCLRE1C variant was tied to TCR beta V- and J-gene trimming. Immune exposure information comprised only CMV serostatus. A list of 150 or so TCR beta chains associated with cytomegalovirus was given. Later, TCR association rates were found to vary by HLA locus, highest for DRB1 and lowest for HLA-C.

The clonotype comes from a man aged 35 to 55 in good health and CMV-seronegative. This chain joins TRBV6-1 and TRBJ2-5, with D unclear. The J call is uncertain, as TRBJ2-7 better fits the DNA end. Sequenced input: PBMCs. This CDR3 reads CASSEAPSPVYYEQYF. In DNA form, the CDR3 reads TGTGCCAGCAGTGAAGCCCCAAGCCCCGTCTACTACGAGCAGTACTTC.